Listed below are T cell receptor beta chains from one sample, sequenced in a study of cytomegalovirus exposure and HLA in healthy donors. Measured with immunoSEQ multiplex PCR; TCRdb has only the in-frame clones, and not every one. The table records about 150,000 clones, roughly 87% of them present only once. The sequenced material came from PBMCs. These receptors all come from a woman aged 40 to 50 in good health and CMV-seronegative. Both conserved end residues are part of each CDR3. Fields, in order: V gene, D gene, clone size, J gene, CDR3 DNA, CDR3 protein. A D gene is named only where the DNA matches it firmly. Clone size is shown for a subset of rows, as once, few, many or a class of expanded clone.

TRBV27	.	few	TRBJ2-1	TGTGCCAGCAGCCAGTTCATCGCATTCAATGAGCAGTTCTTC	CASSQFIAFNEQFF
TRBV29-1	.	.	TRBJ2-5	TGCAGCGTTAGGGACCCAGGGGAGGAGACCCAGTACTTC	CSVRDPGEETQYF
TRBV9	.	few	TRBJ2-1	TGTGCCAGCAGCGCGCAGGGGCATGAGCAGTTCTTC	CASSAQGHEQFF
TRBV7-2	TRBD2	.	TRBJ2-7	TGTGCCAGCAGCTCCCAAGCGGGAGGGGGTTACGAGCAGTACTTC	CASSSQAGGGYEQYF
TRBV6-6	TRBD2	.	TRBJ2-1	TGTGCCAGCAGTTACTCTAGCGGGAGGCCCTACAATGAGCAGTTCTTC	CASSYSSGRPYNEQFF
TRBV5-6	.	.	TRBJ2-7	TGTGCCAGCAGCTTGAGGGGCTACGAGCAGTACTTC	CASSLRGYEQYF
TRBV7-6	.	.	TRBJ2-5	TGTGCCAGTAGCCTAAAAGAGACCCAGTACTTC	CASSLKETQYF
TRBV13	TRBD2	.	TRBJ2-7	TGTGCCAGCAGCTTAGAGTCGGCTAGCGGGAGTTACGAGCAGTACTTC	CASSLESASGSYEQYF
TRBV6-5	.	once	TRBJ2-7	TGTGCCAGCAGTTACTCGTTACTAGGGGAGCAGTACTTC	CASSYSLLGEQYF
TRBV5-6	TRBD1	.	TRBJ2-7	TGTGCCAGCAGCTTGATCGACAGGGCTCGCTACGAGCAGTACTTC	CASSLIDRARYEQYF
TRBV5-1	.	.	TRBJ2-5	TGCGCCAGCAGCTTGGCCTCGGGAGAAGAGACCCAGTACTTC	CASSLASGEETQYF
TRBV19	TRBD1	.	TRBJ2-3	TGTGCCAGTAGCTCTGGACAGGGGGAAGGGGATACGCAGTATTTT	CASSSGQGEGDTQYF
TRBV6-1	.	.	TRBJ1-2	.	CASSSSGGYTF
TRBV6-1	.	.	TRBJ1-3	TGTGCCAGCCGACAGTCTGGAAACACCATATATTTT	CASRQSGNTIYF
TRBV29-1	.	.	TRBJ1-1	TGCAGCGTGCGGCAACAGGGTGGGAACACTGAAGCTTTCTTT	CSVRQQGGNTEAFF
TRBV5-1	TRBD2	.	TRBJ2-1	TGCGCCAGCAGCTTGGGGCTAGCGGGAGGCTATGAGCAGTTCTTC	CASSLGLAGGYEQFF
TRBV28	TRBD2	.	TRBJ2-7	TGTGCCAGCAGTACACTAGCGGGAGGGCCTGGTGAGCAGTACTTC	CASSTLAGGPGEQYF
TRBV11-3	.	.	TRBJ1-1	TGTGCCAGCAGCTTAGAAGGGACTAACACTGAAGCTTTCTTT	CASSLEGTNTEAFF
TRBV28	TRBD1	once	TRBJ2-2	TGTGCCAGCAGTTTAGGTGGACAGGGTGGCACCGGGGAGTTGTTTTTT	CASSLGGQGGTGELFF
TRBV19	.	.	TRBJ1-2	TGTGCCAGTAGCAGGACAGCAACTAACTATGGCTACACCTTC	CASSRTATNYGYTF
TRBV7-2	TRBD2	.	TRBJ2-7	TGTGCCAGCAGCACCAGCGGGAGGGGGACCTACGAGCAGTACTTC	CASSTSGRGTYEQYF
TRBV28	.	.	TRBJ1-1	TGTGCCAGCAAGGGTCCCCGGGGTTGGACTGAAGCTTTCTTT	CASKGPRGWTEAFF